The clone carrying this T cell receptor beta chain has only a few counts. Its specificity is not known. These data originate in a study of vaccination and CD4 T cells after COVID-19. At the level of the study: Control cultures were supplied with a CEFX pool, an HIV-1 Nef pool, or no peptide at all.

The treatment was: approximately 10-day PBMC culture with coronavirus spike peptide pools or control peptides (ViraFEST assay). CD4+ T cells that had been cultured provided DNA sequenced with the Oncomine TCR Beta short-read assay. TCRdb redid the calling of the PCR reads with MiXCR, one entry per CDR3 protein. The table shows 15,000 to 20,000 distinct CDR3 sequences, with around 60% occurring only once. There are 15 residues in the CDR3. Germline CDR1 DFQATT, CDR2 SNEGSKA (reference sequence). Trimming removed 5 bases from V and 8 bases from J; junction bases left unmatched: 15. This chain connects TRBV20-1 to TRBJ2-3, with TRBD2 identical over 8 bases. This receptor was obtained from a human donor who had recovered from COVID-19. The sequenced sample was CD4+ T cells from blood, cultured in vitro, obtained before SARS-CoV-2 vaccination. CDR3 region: CSAAPSAGGTSTQYF. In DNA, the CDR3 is TGCAGTGCTGCCCCATCTGCGGGAGGTACTTCTACGCAGTATTTT.